A single sample is the source of the 18 T cell receptor beta chains below, sequenced in a study of shared clonotypes between healthy human individuals. Method: immunoSEQ multiplex PCR; TCRdb's copy keeps in-frame clones and lacks some. The sample consists of some 1.5 million clones, roughly 98% of them appearing once. Sequencing used naive CD4+ T cells sorted from blood. Subset: CD45RA+ positively selected. The receptors were gathered from a man aged 30-40 years in good health.

This clone was detected only a few times. In the same sample, other DNA sequences code for this CDR3. The chain combines TRBV18 with TRBJ2-5; D uncertain. Trimming took off 0 bases at V and 1 base at J, with 3 bases between the two ends. Germline V lookup: CDR1 KGHSH, CDR2 LQKENI. CDR3 length equals 13 residues. The CDR3: CASSPPGQETQYF. DNA for the CDR3: TGTGCCAGCTCACCACCGGGCCAAGAGACCCAGTACTTC.

Worth noting for this clone: Distinct nucleotide sequences in the sample also encode this CDR3. The J gene is TRBJ2-7, the V gene TRBV5-1; D is tentatively TRBD1 or TRBD2 (5 bases each). The germline V and J ends were trimmed by 4 bases and 2 bases, with 13 bases remaining between them. The CDR3 is made up of 14 amino acids. CDR1 and CDR2 from the germline V gene are SGHRS and YFSETQ. CDR3 DNA: TGCGCCAGCAGCACCGGGACCGCGGCCTACGAGCAGTACTTC. The encoded protein is CASSTGTAAYEQYF.

As DNA, the CDR3 is TGCAGCGTTGCCGATCTGTGGTTCCCCTATGGCTACACCTTC. Protein sequence: CSVADLWFPYGYTF. The rearrangement links TRBV29-1 to TRBJ1-2; no firm D call. This CDR3 has 14 residues. CDR1 is SQVTM, CDR2 ANQGSEA, per germline. V was clipped by 4 bases and J by 4 bases, with 16 bases between them.

In the case of this clone: This same CDR3 is encoded by further DNA sequences in the sample. The chain links TRBV9 to TRBJ2-7; D tentatively fits TRBD1 or TRBD2 (5 bases each). Trimming stripped 4 bases from V and 0 bases from J, with 11 bases between. The CDR3 has 14 amino acids. Germline V CDR1 and CDR2: SGDLS, YYNGEE. The CDR3 DNA follows: TGTGCCAGCAGCCCCACCGGGGCCTCCTACGAGCAGTACTTC. This encodes CASSPTGASYEQYF.

V and J are TRBV10-1 and TRBJ2-7, with no clear D. The length of the CDR3 is 13 residues. The germline V gene encodes CDR1 WNHNN and CDR2 SYGVQD (reference sequence). V gave up 4 bases and J gave up 2 bases, with 9 bases separating them. CDR3 sequence: CASSAGRAYEQYF. The CDR3 DNA follows: TGCGCCAGCAGTGCCGGCAGAGCCTACGAGCAGTACTTC.

The rearrangement uses TRBV7-9 and TRBJ2-2; D possibly corresponds to TRBD1 (5 bases). The CDR3 covers 15 residues. V lost 3 bases, J lost 6 bases, and 14 bases lay in between. Per germline, CDR1 SEHNR and CDR2 FQNEAQ (reference sequence). The CDR3 loop reads CASSLGRQYPGELFF. In DNA form, the CDR3 reads TGTGCCAGCAGCTTGGGAAGACAGTATCCCGGGGAGCTGTTTTTT.

A note on this clone: Distinct nucleotide sequences in the sample also encode this CDR3. V gene TRBV7-6 combines with J gene TRBJ2-1, with no clear D. Germline assignment: CDR1 SGHVS and CDR2 FNYEAQ. The CDR3 spans 11 residues. Trimming removed 1 base at V and 10 bases at J, with 5 bases between. CDR3 amino acids: CASSLVGEQFF. CDR3 DNA sequence: TGTGCCAGCAGCTTAGTAGGCGAGCAGTTCTTC.

This sequence joins TRBV19 and TRBJ1-5, with D possibly being TRBD1 (5 bases). The CDR3 has 15 residues. The germline V and J ends were trimmed by 2 bases and 0 bases, with 8 bases remaining between them. CDR1 and CDR2 from the germline V gene are LNHDA and SQIVND (reference sequence). The CDR3 loop is CASSIQGDSNQPQHF. The DNA of the CDR3 is TGTGCCAGTAGTATACAAGGGGATAGCAATCAGCCCCAGCATTTT. Complete variable domain (other parts from reference TRBV19 and TRBJ1-5): DGGITQSPKYLFRKEGQNVTLSCEQNLNHDAMYWYRQDPGQGLRLIYYSQIVNDFQKGDIAEGYSVSREKKESFPLTVTSAQKNPTAFYLCASSIQGDSNQPQHFGDGTRLSIL.

This clone showed up just once. This rearrangement joins TRBV9 to TRBJ2-1; a possible D gene is TRBD2 (5 bases). With 0 bases removed from V and 12 bases from J, the gap between germline ends came to 13 bases. The V gene's germline CDR1 is SGDLS and CDR2 YYNGEE. CDR3 size: 13 residues. CDR3 residues: CASSVVAAAPQFF. Written as DNA, the CDR3 is TGTGCCAGCAGCGTAGTAGCAGCGGCCCCGCAGTTCTTC.

V is TRBV2 and J is TRBJ2-7; 9 bases align to TRBD2. Unmatched junction bases numbered 8, after V lost 6 bases and J lost 5 bases. CDR1 and CDR2 from the germline V gene are SNHLY and FYNNEI. The CDR3 is 14 residues long. The CDR3 coding sequence is TGTGCCAGCAGAGGGCGGGAGGGCCGAAACGAGCAGTACTTC. It translates to CASRGREGRNEQYF.

CDR3: CASSFRGTPYNEQFF. CDR3 nucleotides: TGTGCCAGCAGCTTTAGGGGGACACCCTACAATGAGCAGTTCTTC. The chain joins TRBV7-9 to TRBJ2-1, with a tentative D call TRBD1 (6 bases). Germline V gene data show CDR1 as SEHNR and CDR2 as FQNEAQ (reference sequence). The CDR3 totals 15 residues. The V gene lost 3 bases and the J gene lost 2 bases, with 11 bases spanning the gap. Complete variable domain (other parts from reference TRBV7-9 and TRBJ2-1): DTGVSQNPRHKITKRGQNVTFRCDPISEHNRLYWYRQTLGQGPEFLTYFQNEAQLEKSRLLSDRFSAERPKGSFSTLEIQRTEQGDSAMYLCASSFRGTPYNEQFFGPGTRLTVL.

The V call is TRBV4-1, the J call TRBJ2-1; TRBD1 is a possible D gene (6 bases). The CDR3 extends over 15 amino acids. Germline-derived CDR1 and CDR2 are MGHRA and YSYEKL. Trimming removed 5 bases from V and 3 bases from J, with 14 bases in between. The CDR3 loop reads CASSVRDTDYNEQFF. The DNA for the CDR3 is TGCGCCAGCAGCGTCAGGGACACGGACTACAATGAGCAGTTCTTC.

The J gene is TRBJ2-2, the V gene TRBV5-6; 10 nucleotides line up with TRBD1. The J segment lost 6 bases and the V segment lost 4 bases, leaving 9 bases of the junction unmatched. This CDR3 is 16 amino acids long. The V gene's germline CDR1 is SGHDT and CDR2 YYEEEE. CDR3 nucleotide sequence: TGTGCCAGCAGCCCCAACCGGGACAGGGGCGCCGGGGAGCTGTTTTTT. Protein: CASSPNRDRGAGELFF.

The chain couples TRBV28 to TRBJ1-3, with 7 positions matching TRBD1. The CDR3 loop spans 16 amino acids. V lost 3 bases and J lost 4; bases outside the gene matches: 9. Germline values: CDR1 MDHEN, CDR2 SYDVKM. CDR3 region: CASSLRGQLTGNTIYF. The CDR3 nucleotides read TGTGCCAGCAGTTTGCGGGGACAGCTCACCGGAAACACCATATATTTT.

Comments on this clone: Other DNA variants within this sample encode the same CDR3. The J gene is TRBJ1-3, the V gene TRBV18; D is unclear. Between the trimmed V and J ends, which lost 2 bases and 3 bases, there was a span of 5 bases. This CDR3 contains 13 residues. Germline CDR1 reads KGHSH; CDR2 reads LQKENI. The CDR3 DNA follows: TGTGCCAGCTCACCAGCGGGTGGAAACACCATATATTTT. Protein: CASSPAGGNTIYF.

J is TRBJ1-5 and V is TRBV21-1; the table calls TRBD1, which could not be checked here. TRBV21-1 is deemed a pseudogene. This CDR3 has 17 amino acids. CDR3 sequence: CASSPPGTGDSNQPQHF. CDR3 DNA sequence: TGTGCCAGCAGCCCCCCCGGGACAGGGGATAGCAATCAGCCCCAGCATTTT.

This chain uses TRBV7-9 with TRBJ1-2; 7 nucleotides align to TRBD1. The V and J ends lost 3 bases and 13 bases, in that order; junction bases with no gene match: 5. CDR1 SEHNR and CDR2 FQNEAQ come from the germline V gene (reference sequence). The CDR3 extends over 11 amino acids. The CDR3 sequence is CASSFGQESTF. CDR3 nucleotide sequence: TGTGCCAGCAGCTTTGGACAGGAGTCCACCTTC.

The rearrangement joins TRBV7-8 to TRBJ2-7; 10 bases line up with TRBD2. V shed 5 bases, J shed 4 bases, and the junction held 5 bases outside the gene matches. CDR1 is SGHVS, CDR2 FQNEAQ, per germline. The CDR3 covers 14 residues. CDR3 in amino acids: CASSRAGGFYEQYF. The CDR3, as DNA: TGTGCCAGCAGCCGAGCGGGAGGGTTTTACGAGCAGTACTTC. Variable domain in full (rest from reference TRBV7-8 and TRBJ2-7): GAGVSQSPRYKVAKRGQDVALRCDPISGHVSLFWYQQALGQGPEFLTYFQNEAQLDKSGLPSDRFFAERPEGSVSTLKIQRTQQEDSAVYLCASSRAGGFYEQYFGPGTRLTVT.